The present T cell receptor beta chain was sequenced within a study of cytomegalovirus exposure and HLA in healthy donors. Comment on this clone: Antigen specificity is unknown.

CDR1 is SGHRS and CDR2 is YFSETQ in the germline V gene. This CDR3 has 16 residues. V shed 4 bases and J 7 bases; nucleotides not matched to a gene: 9. The PCR contained 60 Vbeta and 13 Jbeta primers. This table comes from immunoSEQ multiplex PCR, and its TCRdb copy is limited to in-frame clones, with some not included. The sample carries under 150,000 clones, around 70% recorded once. Points from the study as a whole: A few CMV-associated chains were confirmed in vitro to be specific for CMV antigens.

The clonotype originates from a woman between 55 and 75 years old in good health and CMV-seropositive. Sample: PBMCs. The chain uses TRBV5-1 and TRBJ2-1, with 12 positions matching TRBD2. Here the CDR3 DNA reads TGCGCCAGCAGCGTACTAGCGGGGGGTGATAAAAATGAGCAGTTCTTC. It translates to CASSVLAGGDKNEQFF.